This T cell receptor (beta chain) was found in a study of vaccination and CD4 T cells after COVID-19. Overall study: Ranging from 14 to 241, the interval between dose two and post-vaccine sampling had a median of 72 days. Overlapping spike peptides from SARS-CoV-2, HCoV-NL63, HCoV-OC43 and HCoV-229E served to stimulate the cells.

Sequenced with the Oncomine TCR Beta short-read assay was DNA taken from cultured CD4+ T cells. Using its own MiXCR run on the PCR reads, TCRdb lists one record per CDR3 protein. The profile covers 14,000 or so distinct CDR3 sequences, with over 50% appearing a single time and 8.5% to 9% taken by the ten largest. About this clonotype: Its antigen is not identified.

Treatment of the sample: approximately nine-day PBMC culture with coronavirus spike peptide pools or control peptides (ViraFEST assay). The length of the CDR3 is 12 residues. Per the germline V gene, CDR1 is MGHDK and CDR2 is SYGVNS. V was cut by 4 bases and J by 2 bases, with 6 bases left in between. Sequences were obtained from CD4+ T cells from blood, cultured in vitro. The clonotype originates from a human donor who had recovered from COVID-19. This sequence joins TRBV25-1 and TRBJ2-7; D remains unclear. In DNA, the CDR3 is TGTGCCAGCAGTGCGGAAACCTACGAGCAGTACTTC. It encodes CASSAETYEQYF.